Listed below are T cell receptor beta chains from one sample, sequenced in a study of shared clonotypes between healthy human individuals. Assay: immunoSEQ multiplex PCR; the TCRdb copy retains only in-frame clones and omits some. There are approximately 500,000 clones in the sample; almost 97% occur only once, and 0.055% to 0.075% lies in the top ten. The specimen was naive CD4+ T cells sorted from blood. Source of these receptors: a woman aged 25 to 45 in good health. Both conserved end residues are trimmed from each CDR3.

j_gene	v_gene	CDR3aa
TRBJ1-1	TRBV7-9	ASSPGGMNTEAF
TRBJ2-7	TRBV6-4	ASSDAIGLAGPYEQY
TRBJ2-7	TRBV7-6	ASSLDGSSYEQY
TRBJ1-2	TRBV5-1	ASSSGSNYGYT
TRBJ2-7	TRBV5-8	ASSRWGTGASYEQY
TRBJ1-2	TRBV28	ASFSWGRAGYGYT
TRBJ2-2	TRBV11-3	ASSLGQGGWNTGELF
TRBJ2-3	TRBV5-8	ASSLGGQGGDTQY
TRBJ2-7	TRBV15	ATSRDYGQATYEQY
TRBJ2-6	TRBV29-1	SVGGIDSGANVLT
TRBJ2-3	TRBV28	ASSYQTSGGTDTQY
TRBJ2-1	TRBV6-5	ASSYKVAGPYNEQF
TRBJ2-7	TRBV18	ASSPYQSDEQY
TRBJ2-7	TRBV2	ASVETYEQY
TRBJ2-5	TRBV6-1	ASRAGGPETQY
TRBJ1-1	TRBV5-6	ASSWGGQTTGTEAF
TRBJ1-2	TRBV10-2	ASREAGAANYGYT
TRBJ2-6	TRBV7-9	ASSSVTGTGVSGANVLT
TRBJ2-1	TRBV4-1	ASKRLAGVSYNEQF
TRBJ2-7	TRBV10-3	AISESTIHEQY
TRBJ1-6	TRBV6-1	ASSTENNSPLH
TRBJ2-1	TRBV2	ASTLAGGPYNEQF
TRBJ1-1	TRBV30	AWSYRGNTEAF
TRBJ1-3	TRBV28	ASSLFERNTIY
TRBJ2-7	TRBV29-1	SVVSTGGLHEQY
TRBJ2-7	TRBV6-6	ASSYSPGGKQY
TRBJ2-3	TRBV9	ASSVGSLAGGVWDTQY
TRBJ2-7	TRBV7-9	ASSQGHEQY
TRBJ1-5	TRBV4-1	ASSQPTANQPQH
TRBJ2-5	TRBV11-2	ASSHGTSGRSAGETQY
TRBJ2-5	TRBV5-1	ASSPRTDRGTQY
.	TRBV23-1	ASSKIPGQNYEQY
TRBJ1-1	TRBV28	ASDSTGTGRPEAF
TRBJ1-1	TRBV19	ASSIRQGGTEAF
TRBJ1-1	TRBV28	ASSFDRENTEAF
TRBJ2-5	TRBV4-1	ASSQEGSPVWETQY
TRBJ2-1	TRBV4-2	ASSPAGGASYNEQF
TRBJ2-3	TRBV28	ASSLGQGLADTQY
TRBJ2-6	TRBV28	ASSLWSWRRINSGANVLT
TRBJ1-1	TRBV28	ASSLPTGVGTEAF
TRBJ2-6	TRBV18	ASSPPNGLPSSGANVLT
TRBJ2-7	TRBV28	ASKLAGGPYEQY
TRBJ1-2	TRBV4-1	ASSQEGGGGAYGYT
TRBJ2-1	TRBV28	ASSLPRGRNEQF
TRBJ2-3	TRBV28	ASSLGDRVGSQY